A selection of T cell receptor beta chains follows, all from one sample in a study of blood T cell repertoires in COVID-19. Clones were read by immunoSEQ multiplex PCR, and TCRdb kept only the in-frame ones, dropping some. Here the sample spans about 400,000 clones, approximately 88% being singletons. Sequenced: PBMCs or T cells enriched from blood (not recorded which). The receptors shown here come from a woman in her 40s with acute COVID-19. The CDR3 runs from the conserved cysteine through the conserved F or W. A D gene is named only where the DNA matches it firmly. Clone size, where shown, is once, few, many, or a class for clones that have expanded.

TRBD1	.	TRBV6-1	TRBJ1-5	CASSEGQINQPQHF	TGTGCCAGCAGTGAGGGACAGATCAATCAGCCCCAGCATTTT
.	.	TRBV24-1	TRBJ1-1	CATSDWQGTEAFF	TGTGCCACCAGTGACTGGCAGGGCACTGAAGCTTTCTTT
.	.	TRBV12-3/TRBV12-4	TRBJ2-7	CASMMARGYEQYF	TGTGCCAGCATGATGGCGCGGGGATACGAGCAGTACTTC
TRBD1	many	TRBV19	TRBJ2-7	CASSGSGTGVHEQYF	TGTGCCAGTAGTGGATCCGGGACAGGGGTCCACGAGCAGTACTTC
.	.	TRBV4-1	TRBJ1-1	CASSQAEGTPNTEAFF	TGCGCCAGCAGCCAAGCCGAGGGGACACCTAACACTGAAGCTTTCTTT
TRBD1	.	TRBV5-1	TRBJ2-5	CASSPPAGGVRETQYF	TGCGCCAGCAGCCCCCCGGCAGGGGGCGTGAGGGAGACCCAGTACTTC
TRBD2	.	TRBV7-9	TRBJ2-1	CASSLTRLATDEQFF	TGTGCCAGCAGCCTAACGAGACTAGCGACCGATGAGCAGTTCTTC
.	.	TRBV5-5	TRBJ2-7	CASSLATGTSYEQYF	TGTGCCAGCAGCTTGGCGACAGGAACCTCCTACGAGCAGTACTTC
.	.	TRBV4-1	TRBJ2-5	CASSNGPLETQYF	TGCGCCAGCAGCAACGGTCCTTTAGAGACCCAGTACTTC
.	once	TRBV19	TRBJ2-3	CASSIGALYPTDTQYF	TGTGCCAGTAGTATCGGTGCGTTATATCCCACAGATACGCAGTATTTT
TRBD1	.	TRBV6-5	TRBJ1-1	CASSIGQGMTEAFF	TGTGCCAGCAGTATTGGACAGGGTATGACTGAAGCTTTCTTT
TRBD2	.	TRBV6-4	TRBJ2-3	CASSATSGGPTDTQYF	TGTGCCAGCAGTGCCACTAGCGGGGGCCCGACAGATACGCAGTATTTT
.	.	TRBV6-1	TRBJ2-5	CASSEGIISFETQYF	TGTGCCAGCAGTGAAGGTATTATCAGTTTTGAGACCCAGTACTTC
.	.	TRBV2	TRBJ1-6	CASSEEDLSSYNSPLHF	TGTGCCAGCAGTGAAGAGGACTTAAGCTCCTATAATTCACCCCTCCACTTT
.	.	TRBV4-1	TRBJ2-6	CASSRGTLQGPSGANVLTF	TGCGCCAGCAGCCGAGGCACCTTACAGGGACCATCTGGGGCCAACGTCCTGACTTTC
.	.	TRBV7-2	TRBJ1-2	CASSQKAGRKNYGYTF	TGTGCCAGCAGCCAAAAGGCGGGACGCAAGAACTATGGCTACACCTTC
.	.	TRBV30	TRBJ2-7	CAWSVASPGWEQYF	TGTGCCTGGAGTGTCGCATCCCCAGGGTGGGAGCAGTACTTC
.	.	TRBV13	TRBJ1-1	CASRGQVKTEAFF	TGTGCCAGCAGGGGACAAGTAAAAACTGAAGCTTTCTTT
TRBD1	.	TRBV24-1	TRBJ1-3	CATSDAPGQGAGGNTIYF	TGTGCCACCAGTGATGCTCCGGGACAGGGGGCGGGAGGAAACACCATATATTTT
.	.	TRBV30	TRBJ1-1	CAWSPGGTEAFF	TGTGCCTGGAGTCCGGGGGGCACTGAAGCTTTCTTT
TRBD2	.	TRBV4-1	TRBJ2-1	CASSPPGGPRNEQFF	TGCGCCAGCAGCCCGCCGGGGGGGCCCCGGAATGAGCAGTTCTTC
.	.	TRBV28	TRBJ1-2	CASSSDGYTF	TGTGCCAGCAGCTCGGATGGCTACACCTTC
TRBD1	.	TRBV30	TRBJ1-2	CAWSSGTGNYGYTF	TGTGCCTGGAGTTCCGGGACAGGGAACTATGGCTACACCTTC
TRBD1	.	TRBV5-4	TRBJ1-1	CASSLGQGVGTEAFF	TGTGCCAGCAGCTTGGGACAGGGGGTAGGAACTGAAGCTTTCTTT
.	.	TRBV11-2	TRBJ2-2	CASSLAIPGTNTGELFF	TGTGCCAGCAGCTTAGCAATCCCAGGAACGAACACCGGGGAGCTGTTTTTT
.	.	TRBV6-5	TRBJ2-3	CASSYLTSPDTQYF	TGTGCCAGCAGTTACCTGACTTCCCCAGATACGCAGTATTTT
TRBD2	.	TRBV5-1	TRBJ2-5	CASRPGLRETQYF	TGCGCCAGCAGACCGGGACTACGGGAGACCCAGTACTTC
TRBD1	.	TRBV11-2	TRBJ1-1	CASSLRQGPDTEAFF	TGTGCCAGCAGCCTTAGACAGGGGCCGGACACTGAAGCTTTCTTT
TRBD1	.	TRBV6-4	TRBJ1-2	CASSDLPGQGRGGYTF	TGTGCCAGCAGTGACTTGCCGGGACAGGGTAGGGGAGGCTACACCTTC
.	.	TRBV19	TRBJ2-2	CASSIPNRAHRTGELFF	TGTGCCAGTAGTATACCAAACAGGGCCCACCGAACCGGGGAGCTGTTTTTT
TRBD1	.	TRBV9	TRBJ1-2	CASSVGTGGTYGYTF	TGTGCCAGCAGCGTAGGTACAGGGGGGACCTATGGCTACACCTTC
.	.	TRBV30	TRBJ2-7	CAWSTGPYEQYF	TGTGCCTGGAGTACCGGTCCCTACGAGCAGTACTTC
.	.	TRBV15	TRBJ1-2	CATSRDWGKGGRGYTF	TGTGCCACCAGCAGAGATTGGGGAAAAGGGGGAAGGGGCTACACCTTC
.	.	TRBV6-5	TRBJ2-7	CASSSQRGSYEQYF	TGTGCCAGCAGTTCTCAAAGGGGGTCCTACGAGCAGTACTTC
TRBD1	.	TRBV10-3	TRBJ1-1	CAISGGQGTEAFF	TGTGCCATCAGTGGGGGACAGGGGACTGAAGCTTTCTTT
TRBD2	.	TRBV5-1	TRBJ2-2	CASEERGGNTGELFF	TGCGCCAGTGAAGAACGGGGGGGCAACACCGGGGAGCTGTTTTTT
.	once	TRBV20-1	TRBJ2-2	CSASIQGQGELFF	TGCAGTGCTAGTATACAGGGTCAAGGGGAGCTGTTTTTT
.	.	TRBV7-8	TRBJ1-1	CASSLYLNTEAFF	TGTGCCAGCAGCTTATATTTGAACACTGAAGCTTTCTTT
TRBD1	few	TRBV5-1	TRBJ1-2	CASSLVTGLNYGYTF	TGCGCCAGCAGCTTGGTGACAGGGCTCAACTATGGCTACACCTTC
.	.	TRBV7-9	TRBJ2-7	CASSLATGKPYEQYF	TGTGCCAGCAGCTTAGCGACAGGAAAACCTTACGAGCAGTACTTC
TRBD1	.	TRBV19	TRBJ2-5	CASSLRQGETQYF	TGTGCCAGTAGTCTTAGACAGGGGGAGACCCAGTACTTC
TRBD1	.	TRBV7-9	TRBJ1-1	CASSLGTGANTEAFF	TGTGCCAGCAGCTTAGGGACAGGGGCGAACACTGAAGCTTTCTTT
.	.	TRBV10-3	TRBJ1-1	CATKGTTGNTEAFF	TGTGCCACAAAAGGCACGACGGGGAACACTGAAGCTTTCTTT
.	.	TRBV12-1	TRBJ1-4	CASSFVSEATNEKLFF	TGTGCCAGCAGCTTTGTCTCAGAAGCAACTAATGAAAAACTGTTTTTT
.	once	TRBV29-1	TRBJ2-7	CSVGQDYEQYF	TGCAGCGTTGGCCAGGACTACGAGCAGTACTTC
TRBD1	.	TRBV5-1	TRBJ1-1	CASSPFQGGPEAFF	TGCGCCAGCAGCCCCTTTCAGGGGGGACCTGAAGCTTTCTTT
.	.	TRBV11-2	TRBJ1-2	CASRLTGYGYTF	TGTGCCAGCAGACTTACCGGGTATGGCTACACCTTC
.	.	TRBV7-6	TRBJ1-1	CASSNGNTEAFF	TGTGCCAGCAGCAACGGGAACACTGAAGCTTTCTTT
.	.	TRBV4-1	TRBJ1-1	CASSQGQTAFEAFF	TGCGCCAGCAGCCAAGGGCAGACAGCCTTTGAAGCTTTCTTT
.	.	TRBV19	TRBJ2-7	CASSIGGQYEQYF	TGTGCCAGTAGTATAGGGGGGCAGTACGAGCAGTACTTC
TRBD2	once	TRBV4-2	TRBJ2-5	CASSRISGGLQETQYF	TGTGCCAGCAGCCGAATTAGCGGGGGGCTTCAAGAGACCCAGTACTTC
.	.	TRBV10-3	TRBJ1-2	CAIGGPGRLREYGYTF	TGTGCCATCGGGGGCCCAGGAAGGCTGCGGGAGTATGGCTACACCTTC
.	.	TRBV4-1	TRBJ1-3	CASSQDLQSNTIYF	TGCGCCAGCAGCCAAGATCTCCAGTCAAACACCATATATTTT
TRBD1	.	TRBV6-5	TRBJ1-2	CASSSNPQGARLGYTF	TGTGCCAGCAGTTCAAACCCGCAGGGGGCGCGTTTGGGCTACACCTTC